One sample yielded the 29 T cell receptor beta chains listed below, sequenced in a study of blood T cell repertoires in COVID-19 (dated by TCRdb to the early 2020s). Libraries came from the immunoSEQ multiplex PCR assay. The table comes from immuneACCESS by way of TCRdb, which keeps in-frame sequences with V and J called. Part of the clones is missing from these tables; in studies checked, under half for an unresolved V gene and the rest for unknown reasons. Here the sample has 150,000 to 200,000 clones; around 81% occur a single time. Together, the top ten hold approximately 5.4% of the sample. The sequenced sample was PBMCs or T cells enriched from blood (not recorded which). The receptors come from a man aged 35 to 55 who had recovered from COVID-19.

The chain recombines TRBV25-1 with TRBJ1-4; weak D call: TRBD1 (5 bases). V gave up 3 bases and J gave up 7 bases, with 15 bases separating them. The CDR3 consists of 15 residues. Germline CDR1 reads MGHDK; CDR2 reads SYGVNS. The CDR3 nucleotides are TGTGCCAGCAGTGACGCTGGGGGGAGGACTGAAAAACTGTTTTTT. Translated: CASSDAGGRTEKLFF. The whole variable domain, filled in from reference TRBV25-1 and TRBJ1-4, reads EADIYQTPRYLVIGTGKKITLECSQTMGHDKMYWYQQDPGMELHLIHYSYGVNSTEKGDLSSESTVSRIRTEHFPLTLESARPSHTSQYLCASSDAGGRTEKLFFGSGTQLSVL.

This chain links TRBV6-6 with TRBJ2-7, with D maybe TRBD2 (7 bases). Germline V gives CDR1 MNHNY, CDR2 SVGAGI (reference sequence). The CDR3 runs 14 residues. Trimming cost V 4 bases and J 2 bases, with 12 bases left between them. The CDR3 coding sequence is TGTGCCAGCAGTTCTGCGGGGGCCCCCTACGAGCAGTACTTC. This gives the protein CASSSAGAPYEQYF.

The gene calls are TRBV5-1 and TRBJ1-4; maybe TRBD1 (6 bases). Germline V CDR1 and CDR2: SGHRS, YFSETQ. V shed 4 bases and J shed 5 bases, with 12 bases lying between them. The CDR3 is made up of 14 amino acids. The CDR3 region has the DNA TGCGCCAGCAGCGTCCAAGGACAGAATGAAAAACTGTTTTTT. Translated: CASSVQGQNEKLFF.

The count of this clone is one. This chain connects TRBV24-1 to TRBJ2-2, with D maybe TRBD2 (6 bases). There are 16 residues in the CDR3. CDR1 and CDR2 from the germline V gene are KGHDR and SFDVKD. V lost 2 bases, J lost 3 bases, and 12 bases lay in between. DNA for the CDR3: TGTGCCACCAGTGATTCCCGGGACTCTTACACCGGGGAGCTGTTTTTT. As protein: CATSDSRDSYTGELFF.

The rearrangement links TRBV10-2 to TRBJ2-7; tentatively, D is TRBD1 (6 bases). Germline V lookup: CDR1 WSHSY, CDR2 SAAADI. Trimming stripped 3 bases from V and 5 bases from J, with 20 bases between. The CDR3 is 16 amino acids. CDR3 in DNA: TGCGCCAGCAGTGAAATGCGTGGCAGGGGTACCAACGAGCAGTACTTC. This translates into CASSEMRGRGTNEQYF.

This clone was counted a single time. The chain has TRBV7-3 and TRBJ2-6; D is ambiguous. Between the trimmed V and J ends, which lost 11 bases and 0 bases, there was a span of 14 bases. CDR1 is SGHTA and CDR2 is FQGTGA in the germline V gene. The CDR3 runs to 15 residues. The CDR3 loop reads CASAAVDSGANVLTF. CDR3 bases: TGTGCCTCCGCGGCGGTGGACTCTGGGGCCAACGTCCTGACTTTC. Looking up the rest from reference TRBV7-3 and TRBJ2-6 gives the full variable domain: GAGVSQTPSNKVTEKGKYVELRCDPISGHTALYWYRQSLGQGPEFLIYFQGTGAADDSGLPNDRFFAVRPEGSVSTLKIQRTERGDSAVYLCASAAVDSGANVLTFGAGSRLTVL.

V is TRBV7-3 and J is TRBJ2-2; 7 nucleotides agree with TRBD1. The germline gives CDR1 SGHTA, CDR2 FQGTGA. The CDR3 extends over 21 amino acids. Trimming removed 4 bases from V and 0 bases from J; junction bases left unmatched: 20. This CDR3 reads CASSSKPSLGTVPSNTGELFF. DNA of the CDR3: TGTGCCAGCAGCTCTAAGCCCTCCCTAGGGACAGTACCCTCGAACACCGGGGAGCTGTTTTTT.

This chain uses TRBV30 with TRBJ1-5, with D possibly TRBD1 on 6 matching bases. The germline V gene has CDR1 GTSNPN and CDR2 SVGIG (reference sequence). The CDR3 covers 15 residues. Trimming removed 2 bases at V and 4 bases at J, with 15 bases between. The CDR3 region is CAWSRGQPLNQPQHF. CDR3 DNA: TGTGCCTGGAGTCGAGGACAGCCCCTTAATCAGCCCCAGCATTTT. Together with reference TRBV30 and TRBJ1-5, the CDR3 gives the full variable domain: SQTIHQWPATLVQPVGSPLSLECTVEGTSNPNLYWYRQAAGRGLQLLFYSVGIGQISSEVPQNLSASRPQDRQFILSSKKLLLSDSGFYLCAWSRGQPLNQPQHFGDGTRLSIL.

The chain combines TRBV10-3 with TRBJ1-3; D is unresolved. The CDR3 covers 14 residues. V lost 10 bases to trimming and J lost 11 bases, with 24 bases between them. Germline CDR1 reads ENHRY; CDR2 reads SYGVKD. The CDR3, as DNA: TGTGCCACCACCCCCCCAGGTCTCTTGGCCGCCATATATTTT. Protein sequence: CATTPPGLLAAIYF.

This chain uses TRBV27 with TRBJ1-5, with unresolved D. V lost 4 bases and J 3 bases, leaving 4 bases between the germline ends. Germline V gene sequence: CDR1 MNHEY, CDR2 SMNVEV (reference sequence). The CDR3 has 12 amino acids. In DNA form, the CDR3 reads TGTGCCAGCAGTTCAAACAATCAGCCCCAGCATTTT. This encodes CASSSNNQPQHF.

J is TRBJ2-1 and V is TRBV19, with D tentatively TRBD2 (5 bases). There are 13 residues in the CDR3. Germline CDR1 reads LNHDA; CDR2 reads SQIVND (reference sequence). The V gene lost 8 bases and the J gene lost 3 bases, with 11 bases spanning the gap. The DNA for the CDR3 is TGTGCCAGTTCCACCGCGGGCTACAATGAGCAGTTCTTC. It specifies CASSTAGYNEQFF.

The chain combines TRBV24-1 with TRBJ2-5, with 7 nucleotides matching TRBD2. CDR1 and CDR2 (germline): KGHDR, SFDVKD. The CDR3 is 14 residues long. V dropped 4 bases and J dropped 5; count of bases not matched to a gene: 6. In DNA form, the CDR3 reads TGTGCCACCAGTGACTCTGGGGGGGTGGAGACCCAGTACTTC. It yields the protein CATSDSGGVETQYF.

The chain has TRBV27 and TRBJ1-2, with 7 bases lining up with TRBD1. Looked up from germline, CDR1 is MNHEY and CDR2 is SMNVEV (reference sequence). CDR3 length: 13 residues. Trimming removed 3 bases from V and 8 bases from J; junction bases left unmatched: 6. This CDR3 reads CASSFGQAAGYTF. The CDR3 nucleotides are TGTGCCAGCAGTTTCGGACAGGCAGCGGGCTACACCTTC.

J is TRBJ2-2 and V is TRBV5-1, with 7 bases aligning to TRBD2. Germline loops: CDR1 SGHRS, CDR2 YFSETQ. Germline trimming cut 4 bases from V and 3 bases from J; bases unmatched to any gene: 6. The CDR3 has 15 amino acids. This CDR3 is CASSPGGTHTGELFF. DNA for the CDR3: TGCGCCAGCAGCCCCGGGGGGACTCACACCGGGGAGCTGTTTTTT. Filled out from reference TRBV5-1 and TRBJ2-2, the complete variable domain reads KAGVTQTPRYLIKTRGQQVTLSCSPISGHRSVSWYQQTPGQGLQFLFEYFSETQRNKGNFPGRFSGRQFSNSRSEMNVSTLELGDSALYLCASSPGGTHTGELFFGEGSRLTVL.

The rearrangement joins TRBV30 to TRBJ1-1, with D maybe TRBD1 (5 bases). The CDR3 is 13 amino acids. Germline V gene lookup returns CDR1 GTSNPN and CDR2 SVGIG (reference sequence). Trimming removed 2 bases at V and 1 base at J, with 8 bases between. For the CDR3, the DNA is TGTGCCTGGAGTTGGGGCGAGAACACTGAAGCTTTCTTT. Amino acids: CAWSWGENTEAFF.

The chain recombines TRBV2 with TRBJ1-4; D uncertain. V lost 9 bases and J lost 0, with 11 bases in between. The CDR3 consists of 14 residues. CDR1 and CDR2 (germline): SNHLY, FYNNEI. Written as DNA, the CDR3 is TGTGCCAGTCAGCTACAGTCAACTAATGAAAAACTGTTTTTT. It encodes CASQLQSTNEKLFF.

The CDR3 region has the DNA TGTGCCACCAGTGAGGCGGGCGGATCGGAGGGCGGTACGCAGTATTTT. Protein: CATSEAGGSEGGTQYF. The gene calls are TRBV24-1 and TRBJ2-3; D might be TRBD2 (6 bases). The V end lost 4 bases, the J end lost 8 bases, and 21 bases lay between the germline ends. Germline lookup yields CDR1 KGHDR and CDR2 SFDVKD. CDR3 size: 16 residues.

This clone was counted ten times or more. The chain employs TRBV30 and TRBJ2-3; 7 bases line up with TRBD1. The V gene end was trimmed by 1 base and the J gene end by 0 bases; junction bases not matched to a gene: 4. Germline CDR1 and CDR2: GTSNPN and SVGIG (reference sequence). CDR3 size: 15 residues. CDR3 in amino acids: CAWSAGQPSTDTQYF. The DNA of the CDR3 is TGTGCCTGGAGTGCGGGACAGCCTAGCACAGATACGCAGTATTTT.

The V call is TRBV3-1 (or the pseudogene TRBV3-2), the J call TRBJ1-5; tentatively, D is TRBD1 (5 bases). Germline lookup yields CDR1 LGHDT and CDR2 YNNKEL (reference sequence). Deletions cut 1 base from V and 6 bases from J, with 13 bases between. This CDR3 has 15 amino acids. The CDR3 DNA follows: TGTGCCAGCAGCCAAGGGGCAGGGCAAATTCAGCCCCAGCATTTT. Translated, it gives CASSQGAGQIQPQHF.

The chain carries TRBV11-1 and TRBJ2-1, with TRBD2 identical over 13 bases. The CDR3 contains 15 residues. V shed 7 bases, J shed 6 bases, and the junction held 6 bases outside the gene matches. Germline values: CDR1 SGHAT, CDR2 FQDESV (reference sequence). The CDR3 DNA reads TGTGCCAGCACTGGTGGACTAGCGGGGGTCAATGAGCAGTTCTTC. This sequence encodes CASTGGLAGVNEQFF. Complete variable domain (other parts from reference TRBV11-1 and TRBJ2-1): EAEVAQSPRYKITEKSQAVAFWCDPISGHATLYWYRQILGQGPELLVQFQDESVVDDSQLPKDRFSAERLKGVDSTLKIQPAELGDSAMYLCASTGGLAGVNEQFFGPGTRLTVL.

The rearrangement uses TRBV19 and TRBJ2-3; D gene ambiguous. CDR3 size: 14 residues. The germline gives CDR1 LNHDA, CDR2 SQIVND (reference sequence). V lost 3 bases and J lost 2, with 9 bases in between. The DNA of the CDR3 is TGTGCCAGTAGTATGCAGTACACCACAGATACGCAGTATTTT. Protein sequence: CASSMQYTTDTQYF.

On this clone: Other DNA sequences from this sample encode an identical CDR3 as well. The genes are TRBV24-1 and TRBJ1-1, with D possibly being TRBD1 (5 bases). The germline gives CDR1 KGHDR, CDR2 SFDVKD. This CDR3 has 12 amino acids. Trimming left V 3 bases short and J 5 bases short, with 6 bases between. The CDR3 DNA is TGTGCCACCAGTGATGGGGGGACTGAAGCTTTCTTT. Translated, it gives CATSDGGTEAFF.

The V and J genes are TRBV30 and TRBJ2-5; 7 bases agree with TRBD1. V was pared by 5 bases and J by 2 bases, with 17 bases of the junction left unmatched. The CDR3 totals 17 residues. Germline V gene data show CDR1 as GTSNPN and CDR2 as SVGIG (reference sequence). The CDR3 DNA follows: TGTGCCTGGGAGTCCACTAAGATAAGGACAGGACAAGAGACCCAGTACTTC. It encodes CAWESTKIRTGQETQYF.

This clone was detected once. V is TRBV5-5 and J is TRBJ1-3; 9 nucleotides align to TRBD1. Germline-derived CDR1 and CDR2 are SGHKS and YYEKEE (reference sequence). This CDR3 has 17 amino acids. J lost 4 bases, V lost 1 base, and 9 bases had no gene match. DNA of the CDR3: TGTGCCAGCAGCTTGACCCCCAGACAGGGGGTGGGAAACACCATATATTTT. Translation: CASSLTPRQGVGNTIYF.

This clone was picked up a small number of times. The rearrangement links TRBV11-2 to TRBJ1-1, with 7 bases lining up with TRBD1. Germline V CDR1 and CDR2: SGHAT, FQNNGV. J was trimmed by 8 bases and V by 1 base; bases with no gene match: 4. The CDR3 has 13 residues. The CDR3 loop is CASSLVYRGEAFF. The CDR3 DNA follows: TGTGCCAGCAGCTTAGTCTACAGGGGAGAAGCTTTCTTT.

This rearrangement joins TRBV6-5 to TRBJ1-5, with D perhaps matching TRBD1 (5 bases). Germline V gene sequence: CDR1 MNHEY, CDR2 SVGAGI. V shed 6 bases and J shed 3 bases, with 9 bases lying between them. This CDR3 has 13 amino acids. As DNA, the CDR3 is TGTGCCAGCAGCTTGGACACCAATCAGCCCCAGCATTTT. It specifies CASSLDTNQPQHF.

The chain carries TRBV10-1 and TRBJ1-2, with D hard to call. V was clipped by 4 bases and J by 6 bases, with 24 bases between them. The CDR3 sequence is 17 residues long. Germline V CDR1 and CDR2: WNHNN, SYGVQD (reference sequence). The CDR3 DNA sequence: TGCGCCAGCAGTGTGAGTAGAGAGGCACGAAATTATCATGGCTACACCTTC. Translated, it gives CASSVSREARNYHGYTF.

The V and J genes are TRBV29-1 and TRBJ1-6; D perhaps matches TRBD1 (5 bases). Trimming removed 6 bases at V and 0 bases at J, with 18 bases between. There are 17 residues in the CDR3. In germline, CDR1 is SQVTM, CDR2 ANQGSEA. The CDR3 bases are TGCAGCGTCTCCTGCAGGGCCCATAGCTCCTATAATTCACCCCTCCACTTT. It encodes CSVSCRAHSSYNSPLHF.

CDR3 protein: CASSLTGEGYTF. CDR3 DNA: TGTGCCAGCAGCTTGACAGGGGAAGGCTACACCTTC. V gene TRBV7-6 combines with J gene TRBJ1-2, with 8 bases matching TRBD1. Germline V CDR1 and CDR2: SGHVS, FNYEAQ. Trimming cost V 3 bases and J 8 bases; bases outside gene matches: 2. This CDR3 is built from 12 residues.